This is a list of T cell receptor beta chains from one sample in a study of T cells in Graves' hyperthyroidism and ophthalmopathy. Each CDR3 protein gets one entry after TCRdb re-called the multiplex PCR reads with MiXCR. The table lists roughly 170,000 distinct CDR3 sequences, approximately 9% of them singletons. Sequences were obtained from blood. The receptors come from a woman younger than 30 with Graves' hyperthyroidism that later progressed to Graves' ophthalmopathy. Both conserved end residues are part of each CDR3. The D gene is left open where the match is weak. The size of a clone is reported for some rows only, either as once, few or many, or as a class for expanded clones.

j_call clone_size v_call d_call cdr3_aa cdr3_nt
TRBJ2-5 NA TRBV3-1 TRBD2 CASSSGLAGRQETQYF TGTGCCAGCAGCTCCGGACTAGCGGGGAGGCAAGAGACCCAGTACTTC
TRBJ2-1 many TRBV20-1 NA CSAGGQGGWNEQFF TGCAGTGCGGGCGGGCAGGGCGGTTGGAATGAGCAGTTCTTC
TRBJ2-7 many TRBV7-9 TRBD2 CASSSLAGDSYEQYF TGTGCCAGCAGCTCGTTAGCGGGAGACTCCTACGAGCAGTACTTC
TRBJ2-5 NA TRBV29-1 NA CSAEKDSQYF TGCAGCGCTGAAAAGGATAGCCAGTACTTC
TRBJ2-5 NA TRBV6-1 NA CASSPQMVETQYF TGTGCCAGCAGTCCACAAATGGTGGAGACCCAGTACTTC
TRBJ2-1 NA TRBV28 NA CASSIYLCSVYRTSAYNEQFF NA
TRBJ2-3 many TRBV6-1 TRBD2 CASSEGSGSSDTQYF TGTGCCAGCAGTGAAGGTAGCGGGAGTTCAGATACGCAGTATTTT
TRBJ2-7 many TRBV12-3/TRBV12-4 TRBD1 CASSLGRGSEQYF TGTGCCAGCAGTTTAGGCAGGGGGAGCGAGCAGTACTTC
TRBJ1-2 NA TRBV6-5 TRBD1 CACSYYPPTGNDGYTF TGTGCCTGCAGTTACTACCCCCCGACAGGGAATGATGGCTACACCTTC
TRBJ1-5 many TRBV2 NA CASSVTGMQPQHF TGTGCCAGCAGCGTGACAGGTATGCAGCCCCAGCATTTT
TRBJ1-6 many TRBV2 NA CASDYGNTGIEDGSPLHF TGTGCCAGCGATTACGGGAACACAGGAATTGAAGACGGTTCACCCCTCCACTTT
TRBJ1-5 many TRBV20-1 NA CSARSGGYGNQPQHF TGCAGTGCTAGGTCGGGGGGGTACGGCAATCAGCCCCAGCATTTT
TRBJ2-7 many TRBV20-1 TRBD2 CSAGETSGSEQYF TGCAGTGCTGGTGAGACTAGCGGGAGCGAGCAGTACTTC
TRBJ2-2 NA TRBV30 TRBD2 CAWRAGANTGELFF TGTGCCTGGAGGGCGGGGGCGAACACCGGGGAGCTGTTTTTT
TRBJ2-2 many TRBV27 TRBD1 CASRTGGTGELFF TGTGCCAGCAGGACAGGGGGTACCGGGGAGCTGTTTTTT
TRBJ2-7 few TRBV5-5 TRBD2 CASSFRGGGAGGPNSYEQYF TGTGCCAGCAGCTTTAGGGGCGGAGGGGCGGGAGGACCAAACTCCTACGAGCAGTACTTC
TRBJ1-6 many TRBV28 TRBD1 CASSLLTGRNSPLHF TGTGCCAGCAGTTTACTGACAGGGCGGAATTCACCCCTCCACTTT
TRBJ2-2 NA TRBV20-1 NA CSAREFSAGELVF TGCAGTGCTAGAGAGTTTTCCGCCGGGGAGCTGGTTTTT
TRBJ1-2 many TRBV15 NA CATSRDKQDLYGYTF TGTGCCACCAGCAGAGATAAGCAGGACCTCTATGGCTACACCTTC
TRBJ2-1 many TRBV24-1 TRBD2 CATSDPYGGGLYNEQFF TGTGCCACCAGTGATCCCTACGGCGGGGGACTTTACAATGAGCAGTTCTTC
TRBJ2-7 many TRBV20-1 TRBD1 CSASGQGSSYEQYF TGCAGTGCTAGCGGACAGGGGAGCTCCTACGAGCAGTACTTC
TRBJ2-7 few TRBV6-2/TRBV6-3 TRBD2 CASSYQREGYRTSEQYF TGTGCCAGCAGTTACCAGCGGGAGGGTTATAGGACTTCCGAGCAGTACTTC
TRBJ1-5 many TRBV6-1 TRBD1 CASSTRGGQPQHF TGTGCCAGCAGTACCAGGGGGGGACAGCCCCAGCATTTT
TRBJ1-6 NA TRBV5-8 NA CASSLVGYNSPLHF TGTGCCAGCAGCTTGGTTGGTTATAATTCACCCCTCCACTTT